These 25 T cell receptor beta chains share one sample of origin, sequenced in a study of regulatory T cells in long-lasting Graves disease. Time point defined: newly diagnosed GD, antithyroid drugs for less than 3 months. TCR sequences were obtained from RNA taken from PBMCs. Building of the TCR beta libraries involved iRepertoire HTBI primers and Arm-PCR of CDR3 regions. TCRdb used MiXCR to reprocess the multiplex PCR reads, holding one entry per CDR3 protein. The table has about 400,000 distinct CDR3 sequences, 15% to 19% seen once. Sequences were derived from peripheral blood mononuclear cells (PBMCs), sampled at new diagnosis, from a patient treated with antithyroid drugs. The receptors derive from a female donor with Graves disease.

This clonotype showed up many times. This chain connects TRBV6-5 to TRBJ1-1; D not resolved. The CDR3 has 12 amino acids. Germline V gene data show CDR1 as MNHEY and CDR2 as SVGAGI. V lost 4 bases to trimming and J lost 8 bases, with 11 bases between them. The CDR3 spells CASSSFGVEAFF. CDR3 in DNA: TGTGCCAGCAGTTCCTTTGGTGTGGAAGCTTTCTTT.

This clonotype occurred many times. The chain has TRBV11-2 and TRBJ1-6; TRBD1 aligns across 9 bases. The V and J ends lost 1 base and 10 bases, in that order; junction bases with no gene match: 11. Germline V lookup: CDR1 SGHAT, CDR2 FQNNGV. This CDR3 is built from 17 residues. This CDR3 reads CASSLVVGQGSGSPLHF. In DNA, the CDR3 is TGTGCCAGCAGCTTAGTAGTTGGACAGGGGAGCGGGTCACCCCTCCACTTT.

This clonotype was seen at least ten times. This chain connects TRBV27 to TRBJ2-1; 10 nucleotides agree with TRBD2. CDR1 and CDR2 (germline): MNHEY, SMNVEV (reference sequence). The J segment lost 4 bases and the V segment lost 3 bases, leaving 9 bases of the junction unmatched. This CDR3 has 17 amino acids. The CDR3 protein is CASSLGLAGVYYNEQFF. CDR3 bases: TGTGCCAGCAGTTTGGGGCTAGCGGGAGTTTATTACAATGAGCAGTTCTTC.

This clonotype came up many times. The chain uses TRBV29-1 and TRBJ2-5, with TRBD1 as a possible D gene (5 bases). Trimming shortened V by 0 bases and J by 3 bases, and 17 bases separated the two germline ends. This CDR3 is built from 16 residues. The germline gives CDR1 SQVTM, CDR2 ANQGSEA. Here the CDR3 reads CSVEDQSTADEETQYF. The CDR3 region has the DNA TGCAGCGTTGAAGATCAATCGACAGCCGACGAAGAGACCCAGTACTTC.

This clonotype was counted ten times or more. The V gene is TRBV9, the J gene TRBJ2-5, with TRBD1 as a possible D gene (6 bases). Trimming stripped 3 bases from V and 2 bases from J, with 14 bases between. The germline gives CDR1 SGDLS, CDR2 YYNGEE. This CDR3 spans 15 amino acids. In DNA form, the CDR3 reads TGTGCCAGCAGCGCAGCGGACAGACGGCAAGAGACCCAGTACTTC. As protein: CASSAADRRQETQYF.

J is TRBJ1-1 and V is TRBV9, with D possibly matching TRBD1 (6 bases). Germline CDR1 and CDR2: SGDLS and YYNGEE. V was pared by 0 bases and J by 3 bases, with 21 bases between. CDR3 size: 18 residues. CDR3 protein: CASSVGVRGGLEYTEAFF. DNA of the CDR3: TGTGCCAGCAGCGTAGGGGTCAGGGGAGGGTTGGAGTACACTGAAGCTTTCTTT.

This clonotype was counted once. The J gene is TRBJ1-2, the V gene TRBV5-5, with 7 bases fitting TRBD1. The trim removed 1 base at V and 4 bases at J, leaving 7 bases unmatched. There are 15 residues in the CDR3. In germline, CDR1 is SGHKS, CDR2 YYEKEE (reference sequence). As DNA, the CDR3 is TGTGCCAGCAGCTTGAATGGCGGGACAGTCTATGGCTACACCTTC. It specifies CASSLNGGTVYGYTF.

This clonotype was counted many times. The chain carries TRBV20-1 and TRBJ1-2, with a possible D match to TRBD1 (5 bases). CDR3 length: 15 residues. Per germline, CDR1 DFQATT and CDR2 SNEGSKA (reference sequence). Trimming left V 0 bases short and J 3 bases short, with 14 bases between. Here the CDR3 DNA reads TGCAGTGCTAGAGATGTGAAGGGACTAGACTATGGCTACACCTTC. This encodes CSARDVKGLDYGYTF.

This clonotype was counted many times. CDR3 nucleotides: TGTGCCAGCAGTTTTGGCGCCGCCTACGAGCAGTACTTC. Its protein is CASSFGAAYEQYF. The chain carries TRBV12-3 or TRBV12-4 and TRBJ2-7, with D hard to call. The CDR3 length is 13 residues. V lost 3 bases and J 2 bases, leaving 8 bases between the germline ends.

Relative to its sample, this clonotype is medium-sized (0.01 to 0.1%). The junction and the germline gene differ at one end; a read error may be behind it. The chain joins TRBV4-1 to TRBJ2-5, with no clear D. This CDR3 spans 14 amino acids. Germline loops: CDR1 MGHRA, CDR2 YSYEKL. The CDR3 region has the DNA TGTGCCAGCAGCCAAGAAACCAGGCCCAGGACCCAGTACTTC. This encodes CASSQETRPRTQYF.

This clonotype was observed at least ten times. The chain couples TRBV6-2 or TRBV6-3 to TRBJ1-2; D gene ambiguous. The germline V gene has CDR1 MNHEY and CDR2 SVGEGT. CDR3 size: 16 residues. V dropped 0 bases and J dropped 5 bases, with 16 bases sitting between them. CDR3 coding DNA: TGTGCCAGCAGTTACTCGGCGTCTATTGGCGGGTATGGCTACACCTTC. Protein product: CASSYSASIGGYGYTF.

The table lists this clonotype with many counts. The V and J genes are TRBV5-1 and TRBJ1-1, with 8 positions matching TRBD1. Germline V lookup: CDR1 SGHRS, CDR2 YFSETQ. The CDR3 extends over 14 amino acids. The trim removed 7 bases at V and 3 bases at J, leaving 8 bases unmatched. CDR3 nucleotides: TGCGCCAGCGTCCGGGACAGGCAGGACACTGAAGCTTTCTTT. This encodes CASVRDRQDTEAFF.

This clonotype was detected ten times or more. The gene calls are TRBV7-9 and TRBJ2-1, with TRBD1 matching 11 bases. V shed 3 bases and J 6 bases; nucleotides not matched to a gene: 4. Germline V CDR1 and CDR2: SEHNR, FQNEAQ (reference sequence). The CDR3 totals 15 residues. The CDR3 region has the DNA TGTGCCAGCAGCTTGGGGGACAGGGGGACCAATGAGCAGTTCTTC. Protein: CASSLGDRGTNEQFF.

This clonotype occurred a few times. This chain joins TRBV28 and TRBJ2-7, with D perhaps TRBD2 (6 bases). Germline CDR1 and CDR2: MDHEN and SYDVKM. Trimming left V 5 bases short and J 4 bases short, with 15 bases between. The CDR3 has 14 residues. The DNA of the CDR3 is TGTGCCAGCAGTCTCCGGGGGTTATGGTACGAGCAGTACTTC. Its translation is CASSLRGLWYEQYF. Variable domain in full (rest from reference TRBV28 and TRBJ2-7): DVKVTQSSRYLVKRTGEKVFLECVQDMDHENMFWYRQDPGLGLRLIYFSYDVKMKEKGDIPEGYSVSREKKERFSLILESASTNQTSMYLCASSLRGLWYEQYFGPGTRLTVT.

This clonotype has just a few counts. The rearrangement links TRBV7-2 to TRBJ1-6; D gene unclear. CDR1 is SGHTA, CDR2 FQGNSA, per germline. The V gene lost 0 bases and the J gene lost 9 bases, with 15 bases spanning the gap. CDR3 length: 16 amino acids. The DNA for the CDR3 is TGTGCCAGCAGCTTAGCCCGTGGCGGTAGAATTTCACCCCTCCACTTT. Translated: CASSLARGGRISPLHF.

This clonotype occurred a few times. Relative to the germline gene, one junction end is altered; a read error may explain this. V is TRBV18 and J is TRBJ2-1; tentatively, D is TRBD1 or TRBD2 (5 bases each). The length of the CDR3 is 15 residues. Germline V gives CDR1 KGHSH, CDR2 LQKENI. The DNA of the CDR3 is TGTACCAGCTCACCAACCGGGACGGAATACAATGAGCAGTTCTTC. This translates into CTSSPTGTEYNEQFF.

This sequence joins TRBV28 and TRBJ2-5; D gene uncertain. V was trimmed by 6 bases and J by 1 base, leaving 18 bases between them. The CDR3 has 16 residues. In germline, CDR1 is MDHEN, CDR2 SYDVKM. This CDR3 reads CASRGSSRLAQETQYF. DNA for the CDR3: TGTGCCAGCAGGGGGTCTTCGAGGTTGGCCCAAGAGACCCAGTACTTC.

V gene TRBV6-1 combines with J gene TRBJ2-7; possibly TRBD1 for D (6 bases). The CDR3 sequence is 12 residues long. The ends were cut back, 8 bases at V and 3 bases at J, with 11 bases in the middle. Germline CDR1 MNHNS, CDR2 SASEGT. The CDR3: CASWRGGYEQYF. CDR3 bases: TGTGCCAGCTGGAGAGGGGGCTACGAGCAGTACTTC.

A word on this clonotype: Possible read error: a much larger clone is one base away. CDR3 DNA: TGTGCCAGCAGCTTACAGGCCAACCAAAAGACCCAGTACTTC. This sequence encodes CASSLQANQKTQYF. This rearrangement joins TRBV11-2 to TRBJ2-5; D gene ambiguous. Germline assignment: CDR1 SGHAT and CDR2 FQNNGV. The CDR3 totals 14 residues.

There are many counts of this clonotype. The chain employs TRBV6-5 and TRBJ2-2; D assignment may be TRBD1 or TRBD2 (5 bases each). The CDR3 contains 17 residues. The germline V gene has CDR1 MNHEY and CDR2 SVGAGI. V was trimmed by 0 bases and J by 6 bases, leaving 17 bases between them. The CDR3 region has the DNA TGTGCCAGCAGTTACTCGGGGACGCCACCACCCCCCGGGGAGCTGTTTTTT. It yields the protein CASSYSGTPPPPGELFF.

A remark on this clonotype: The conserved phenylalanine or tryptophan is not found at the CDR3 terminus, so this likely reflects a read error. The chain has TRBV3-1 and TRBJ2-1; TRBD1 is a possible D gene (6 bases). There are 16 residues in the CDR3. Germline V gene data show CDR1 as LGHDT and CDR2 as YNNKEL (reference sequence). V shed 2 bases and J shed 9 bases, with 20 bases lying between them. CDR3 coding DNA: TGTGCCAGCAGCCAAAAGGCCCATAGGGACACGCGTGAGCAGTTCCTC. This encodes CASSQKAHRDTREQFL.

This clonotype was counted many times. J is TRBJ1-3 and V is TRBV12-3 or TRBV12-4; maybe TRBD1 (6 bases). The CDR3 totals 15 residues. The V gene lost 4 bases and the J gene lost 3 bases, with 13 bases spanning the gap. The CDR3 sequence is CASSSQDRRGNTIYF. CDR3 DNA sequence: TGTGCCAGCAGTTCCCAAGACAGGCGTGGAAACACCATATATTTT.

This clonotype was counted many times. V gene TRBV20-1 combines with J gene TRBJ2-1; TRBD2 agrees at 10 bases. CDR1 DFQATT and CDR2 SNEGSKA come from the germline V gene (reference sequence). This CDR3 region has 15 residues. The V and J ends lost 0 bases and 9 bases, in that order; junction bases with no gene match: 8. The CDR3 coding sequence is TGCAGTGCTAGAGATGGCCTAGCGGGAGCGTTTGAGCAGTTCTTC. Protein product: CSARDGLAGAFEQFF.

At least ten counts were recorded for this clonotype. The chain employs TRBV29-1 and TRBJ1-1; D not resolved. Germline V CDR1 and CDR2: SQVTM, ANQGSEA. Trimming removed 3 bases from V and 1 base from J, with 9 bases in between. The CDR3 extends over 13 amino acids. The CDR3 here is CSVDVNTNTEAFF. The CDR3 nucleotides are TGCAGCGTTGATGTTAATACGAACACTGAAGCTTTCTTT.

This clonotype was counted ten times or more. The CDR3 DNA reads as TGTGCCACAATGAACGTAGAAGCGGAGCAGTTCTTC. Protein sequence: CATMNVEAEQFF. The J gene is TRBJ2-1, the V gene TRBV15, with D hard to call. The CDR3 has 12 residues. Germline V CDR1 and CDR2: LNHNV, YYDKDF (reference sequence). V was trimmed by 9 bases and J by 10 bases, leaving 16 bases between them. Full variable domain (remainder filled in from reference TRBV15 and TRBJ2-1): DAMVIQNPRYQVTQFGKPVTLSCSQTLNHNVMYWYQQKSSQAPKLLFHYYDKDFNNEADTPDNFQSRRPNTSFCFLDIRSPGLGDTAMYLCATMNVEAEQFFGPGTRLTVL.